Detailed here is one T cell receptor (beta chain). Its antigen is unknown. Germline V gives CDR1 LNHDA, CDR2 SQIVND (reference sequence). V was trimmed by 3 bases and J by 9 bases, leaving 13 bases between them. This CDR3 comprises 13 residues. The data stem from a study of OX40 agonist ivuxolimab in advanced cancers. Study background: Of mixed ages from about 23 to 79 and averaging roughly 64 years, the group was 65% to 85% male. Patients achieving partial responses numbered three: one hepatocellular carcinoma case and two cutaneous melanoma cases. Study results and limitations: At doses 0.1 to 3.0 mg/kg, CD4+ and CD8+ clones expanded. Individuals who were partial responders at 0.1-3.0 mg/kg had clonal expansion that ranked among the lowest.

TCRdb's copy holds only in-frame clones and misses some; the assay was immunoSEQ multiplex PCR. The sample lists 56,000 or so clones; approximately 80% were seen once. The V call is TRBV19, the J call TRBJ2-3; D is uncertain. The receptor comes from an adult with an advanced solid tumor such as melanoma, head and neck, liver or kidney cancer. The sample here was CD4+ or CD8+ T cells sorted from blood, taken in a trial of the OX40 agonist ivuxolimab. The DNA of the CDR3 is TGTGCCAGTAGTATTCCCCCCGCAGGCACGCAGTATTTT. Its translation is CASSIPPAGTQYF.